Each of the 7 T cell receptor beta chains below was sequenced from the same sample in a study of technical replicates of blood from several donors. TCRdb's copy holds only in-frame clones and misses some; the assay was immunoSEQ multiplex PCR. This sample has approximately 81,000 clones, with approximately 96% found just once. The sample was T cells isolated from PBMCs. These receptors were taken from a human donor in good health.

This chain uses TRBV28 with TRBJ2-2; tentative D call: TRBD1 (5 bases). This CDR3 region has 13 residues. V was cut by 2 bases and J by 9 bases, with 10 bases left in between. From germline, CDR1 is MDHEN and CDR2 SYDVKM. CDR3 nucleotide sequence: TGTGCCAGCAGTTTACAGGGTTTTAGGGAGCTGTTTTTT. Translating gives CASSLQGFRELFF.

This chain joins TRBV19 and TRBJ1-1; weak D call: TRBD1 (6 bases). V dropped 8 bases and J dropped 3 bases, with 13 bases sitting between them. The germline CDR1 and CDR2 sequences are LNHDA and SQIVND (reference sequence). The CDR3 totals 13 residues. The CDR3 loop is CASGTYGDTEAFF. The CDR3 DNA is TGTGCCAGTGGGACATATGGGGACACTGAAGCTTTCTTT.

This clone was picked up one time. This rearrangement joins TRBV5-6 to TRBJ1-3; D call uncertain. The CDR3 is made up of 14 amino acids. Germline assignment: CDR1 SGHDT and CDR2 YYEEEE. V lost 6 bases and J lost 4, with 14 bases in between. The CDR3 DNA sequence: TGTGCCAGCACCGATGACTGGCTAGGAAACACCATATATTTT. Encoded protein: CASTDDWLGNTIYF.

The J gene is TRBJ1-3, the V gene TRBV18, with D uncertain. Trimming took off 3 bases at V and 3 bases at J, with 9 bases between the two ends. CDR3 length: 14 residues. Germline V gene lookup returns CDR1 KGHSH and CDR2 LQKENI. The CDR3 is CASSPSGVGNTIYF. The CDR3 nucleotides read TGTGCCAGCTCACCTTCCGGAGTTGGAAACACCATATATTTT.

This clone is a singleton in its sample. V usage is TRBV28 and J usage is TRBJ2-7; 7 bases are a match to TRBD2. CDR1 is MDHEN, CDR2 SYDVKM, per germline. V shed 5 bases and J 4 bases; nucleotides not matched to a gene: 11. CDR3 length: 15 amino acids. The CDR3 sequence: CASSAGLSGGYEQYF. Written as DNA, the CDR3 is TGTGCCAGCAGTGCCGGACTCTCGGGAGGTTACGAGCAGTACTTC.

This chain connects TRBV11-3 to TRBJ2-1, with D possibly matching TRBD2 (5 bases). The V end was cut by 8 bases, the J end by 0 bases, with 8 bases between. Germline CDR1 SGHNT, CDR2 YENEEA. The CDR3 runs to 13 residues. DNA of the CDR3: TGTGCCAGCCGGGGAAGCTCCTACAATGAGCAGTTCTTC. Protein product: CASRGSSYNEQFF.

This chain uses TRBV6-5 with TRBJ2-5; the D gene is possibly TRBD2 (5 bases). CDR3 length: 12 amino acids. The germline V gene has CDR1 MNHEY and CDR2 SVGAGI. Trimming removed 2 bases from V and 5 bases from J, with 6 bases in between. In DNA, the CDR3 is TGTGCCAGCAGTTACACGGGGGAGACCCAGTACTTC. This translates into CASSYTGETQYF.